Presented here are 4 T cell receptor beta chains from one specimen sequenced in a study of T cell clonality in common variable immunodeficiency. Measured with immunoSEQ multiplex PCR; TCRdb has only the in-frame clones, and not every one. This sample comprises some 52,000 clones, none seen once only. Sequenced: peripheral blood mononuclear cells. The receptor source for this set is a person aged 18 to 75 in good health.

In its sample, this clone was seen many times. The read comes to an end 3 residues before the CDR3 does, leaving the germline J gene to fill in the end. The V and J genes are TRBV2 and TRBJ2-2, with a weak D call TRBD1 (5 bases). The germline gives CDR1 SNHLY, CDR2 FYNNEI. CDR3 length: 14 residues. The V end was cut by 1 base, the J end by 6 bases, with 9 bases between. CDR3 bases read: TGTGCCAGCAGTGAAGGCAGGGCGGCCGGGGAG. Its protein is CASSEGRAAGE. The full CDR3 reads CASSEGRAAGELFF.

This clone was seen repeatedly, ten times or more. The covered CDR3 bases are TGCGCCAGCAGTCAATCTCCACAGGGGGAGTCCTACGAG. Its protein is CASSQSPQGESYE. The whole CDR3 is CASSQSPQGESYEQYF. V gene TRBV23-1 combines with J gene TRBJ2-7, with 8 bases identical to TRBD1. Read data end 3 residues before the CDR3 end; the end is taken from the germline J gene. TRBV23-1 is classed as an ORF, of uncertain function. CDR3 length: 16 amino acids. Trimming took 0 bases from V and 1 from J; bases not matched to a gene: 5.

With respect to this clone: Read data end 3 residues before the CDR3 end; the end is taken from the germline J gene. V usage is TRBV7-9 and J usage is TRBJ2-3; tentative D call: TRBD1 (5 bases). This CDR3 region has 15 residues. With 2 bases removed from V and 1 base from J, the gap between germline ends came to 10 bases. Germline V gives CDR1 SEHNR, CDR2 FQNEAQ (reference sequence). The covered CDR3 bases are TGTGCCAGCAGCTTAATAGTACAGGGCACAGATACG. This codes for CASSLIVQGTDT. The full CDR3 is CASSLIVQGTDTQYF.

The sample holds many counts of this clone. The read terminates 3 residues ahead of where the CDR3 ends, so the germline J gene completes it. This chain uses TRBV27 with TRBJ1-2; 9 nucleotides align to TRBD1. The CDR3 has 15 amino acids. From germline, CDR1 is MNHEY and CDR2 SMNVEV (reference sequence). CDR3 DNA, as far as it was read: TGTGCCAGCAGGGGAAACAGGGGGCAGGGGTGGGGC. It encodes CASRGNRGQGWG. The whole CDR3 protein reads CASRGNRGQGWGYTF.